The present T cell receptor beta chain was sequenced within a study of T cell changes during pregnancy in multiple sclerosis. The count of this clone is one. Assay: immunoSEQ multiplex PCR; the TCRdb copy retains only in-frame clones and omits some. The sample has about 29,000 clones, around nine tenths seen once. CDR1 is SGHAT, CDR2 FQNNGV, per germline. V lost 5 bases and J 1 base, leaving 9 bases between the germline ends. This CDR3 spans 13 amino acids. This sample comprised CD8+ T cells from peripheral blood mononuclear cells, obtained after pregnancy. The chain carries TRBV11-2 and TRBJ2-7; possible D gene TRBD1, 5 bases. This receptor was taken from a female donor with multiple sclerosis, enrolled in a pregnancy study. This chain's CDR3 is CASSLHRSYEQYF. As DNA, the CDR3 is TGTGCCAGCAGCCTACACAGGTCCTACGAGCAGTACTTC.